What follows are 18 T cell receptor beta chains derived from one specimen sequenced in a study of blood T cell repertoires in COVID-19. Sequencing was performed with immunoSEQ multiplex PCR; in TCRdb, only in-frame clones are kept and a portion is missing. The profile covers 400,000 to 450,000 clones, with around 90% appearing a single time and less than 0.95% taken by the ten largest. The sample consisted of peripheral blood. Receptor source: a man aged 18-30 years with COVID-19, enrolled during active disease.

The J gene is TRBJ2-5, the V gene TRBV3-1 (or the pseudogene TRBV3-2), with 10 bases lining up with TRBD2. The germline gives CDR1 LGHDT, CDR2 YNNKEL (reference sequence). This CDR3 comprises 17 residues. V gave up 1 base and J gave up 1 base; unmatched junction bases: 6. CDR3 DNA sequence: TGTGCCAGCAGCCAAGTCCCTAGCGGGGGTGGCCAAGAGACCCAGTACTTC. Its translation: CASSQVPSGGGQETQYF.

This chain joins TRBV4-1 and TRBJ1-1, with a possible D match to TRBD1 (5 bases). The CDR3 loop spans 16 amino acids. In germline, CDR1 is MGHRA, CDR2 YSYEKL. V was cut by 0 bases and J by 6 bases, with 17 bases left in between. Here the CDR3 DNA reads TGCGCCAGCAGCCAAGAGGGGCAGGGTGGTCTGTCTGAAGCTTTCTTT. This codes for CASSQEGQGGLSEAFF.

The chain recombines TRBV19 with TRBJ2-7; weak D call: TRBD2 (5 bases). CDR3 length equals 15 residues. The germline V and J ends were trimmed by 5 bases and 3 bases, with 17 bases remaining between them. Per germline, CDR1 LNHDA and CDR2 SQIVND (reference sequence). CDR3 nucleotides: TGTGCCAGTAGTCCCGTTTCCAGCGGCCACTACGAGCAGTACTTC. Its protein is CASSPVSSGHYEQYF.

J is TRBJ2-3 and V is TRBV29-1; 11 nucleotides line up with TRBD2. V lost 7 bases and J lost 0; bases outside the gene matches: 0. From germline, CDR1 is SQVTM and CDR2 ANQGSEA. The CDR3 is 13 residues long. The CDR3 spells CSGTSGSTDTQYF. DNA of the CDR3: TGCAGCGGGACTAGCGGGAGCACAGATACGCAGTATTTT.

The V and J genes are TRBV3-1 (or the pseudogene TRBV3-2) and TRBJ2-3; maybe TRBD2 (5 bases). Deletions cut 1 base from V and 0 bases from J, with 8 bases between. In germline, CDR1 is LGHDT, CDR2 YNNKEL (reference sequence). The CDR3 extends over 15 amino acids. The CDR3 nucleotides read TGTGCCAGCAGCCAAGGGACTCGGAGCACAGATACGCAGTATTTT. Protein: CASSQGTRSTDTQYF.

This chain links TRBV5-1 with TRBJ2-7; 11 bases are shared with TRBD1. Germline CDR1 and CDR2: SGHRS and YFSETQ. This CDR3 region has 16 residues. V trimming: 5 bases; J trimming: 3 bases; junction bases outside the gene matches: 10. As DNA, the CDR3 is TGCGCCAGCAGAAAAAACACCGGGACAGGGGGCTACGAGCAGTACTTC. Amino acid sequence: CASRKNTGTGGYEQYF.

V is TRBV7-2 and J is TRBJ2-3; D ambiguous. CDR3 length equals 15 residues. V lost 1 base and J lost 4, with 12 bases in between. Germline assignment: CDR1 SGHTA and CDR2 FQGNSA. CDR3 residues: CASSLGLVDPDTQYF. Here the CDR3 DNA reads TGTGCCAGCAGCTTAGGTCTAGTCGACCCAGATACGCAGTATTTT.

This rearrangement joins TRBV28 to TRBJ1-2; TRBD1 aligns across 7 bases. The V segment lost 4 bases and the J segment 2 bases; nucleotides outside the gene matches: 16. This CDR3 spans 18 amino acids. The germline gives CDR1 MDHEN, CDR2 SYDVKM. CDR3 sequence (DNA): TGTGCCAGCAGTTCCTCTTCTACTCCCCGGGACAGCAACTATGGCTACACCTTC. Its protein is CASSSSSTPRDSNYGYTF.

The rearrangement uses TRBV27 and TRBJ2-1, with D possibly matching TRBD1 (6 bases). This CDR3 region has 17 residues. From germline, CDR1 is MNHEY and CDR2 SMNVEV (reference sequence). The germline V and J ends were trimmed by 5 bases and 4 bases, with 21 bases remaining between them. In DNA form, the CDR3 reads TGTGCCAGCAGTGCCCCGGGCCAGGGGAGAAAATACAATGAGCAGTTCTTC. It codes for CASSAPGQGRKYNEQFF.

V usage is TRBV5-4 and J usage is TRBJ2-3; 10 positions match TRBD2. With V trimmed by 1 base and J by 4 bases, 3 bases remained unmatched. Germline CDR1 is SGHNT and CDR2 is YYREEE (reference sequence). This CDR3 has 15 amino acids. Here the CDR3 DNA reads TGTGCCAGCAGCTTGACCGGGACTAGCGCAGATACGCAGTATTTT. It specifies CASSLTGTSADTQYF. Variable domain in full (rest from reference TRBV5-4 and TRBJ2-3): ETGVTQSPTHLIKTRGQQVTLRCSSQSGHNTVSWYQQALGQGPQFIFQYYREEENGRGNFPPRFSGLQFPNYSSELNVNALELDDSALYLCASSLTGTSADTQYFGPGTRLTVL.

V gene TRBV6-6 combines with J gene TRBJ1-3; D ambiguous. The CDR3 runs to 14 residues. The germline V gene encodes CDR1 MNHNY and CDR2 SVGAGI (reference sequence). Trimming stripped 3 bases from V and 0 bases from J, with 6 bases between. The DNA of the CDR3 is TGTGCCAGCAGTTATACAAACTCTGGAAACACCATATATTTT. Its protein is CASSYTNSGNTIYF.

The J gene is TRBJ1-3, the V gene TRBV7-2; tentative D call: TRBD1 (5 bases). The V end lost 6 bases, the J end lost 0 bases, and 15 bases lay between the germline ends. This CDR3 is 16 amino acids long. From germline, CDR1 is SGHTA and CDR2 FQGNSA. CDR3 nucleotides: TGTGCCAGCAGTTGGGGGGACCTTAACTCTGGAAACACCATATATTTT. As protein: CASSWGDLNSGNTIYF.

This chain uses TRBV7-9 with TRBJ1-2; a possible D gene is TRBD1 (6 bases). CDR1 is SEHNR and CDR2 is FQNEAQ in the germline V gene (reference sequence). This CDR3 has 13 residues. V lost 1 base to trimming and J lost 8 bases, with 11 bases between them. The CDR3 region has the DNA TGTGCCAGCAGCTTAGGAGGGGGGGAAGGCTACACCTTC. Translation gives CASSLGGGEGYTF.

This clone came up once. The V call is TRBV3-1 (or the pseudogene TRBV3-2), the J call TRBJ1-2, with unresolved D. The CDR3 totals 13 residues. CDR1 LGHDT and CDR2 YNNKEL come from the germline V gene (reference sequence). Trimming took off 1 base at V and 5 bases at J, with 8 bases between the two ends. The CDR3 sequence is CASSQGGKYGYTF. CDR3 nucleotide sequence: TGTGCCAGCAGCCAAGGAGGCAAATATGGCTACACCTTC.

V is TRBV5-1 and J is TRBJ1-1; D unclear. CDR1 and CDR2 from the germline V gene are SGHRS and YFSETQ. The length of the CDR3 is 11 residues. Trimming stripped 5 bases from V and 7 bases from J, with 9 bases between. Here the CDR3 reads CASRGGREAFF. The CDR3, as DNA: TGCGCCAGCAGAGGAGGGCGTGAAGCTTTCTTT. The variable domain in full, with the rest retrieved from reference TRBV5-1 and TRBJ1-1, is KAGVTQTPRYLIKTRGQQVTLSCSPISGHRSVSWYQQTPGQGLQFLFEYFSETQRNKGNFPGRFSGRQFSNSRSEMNVSTLELGDSALYLCASRGGREAFFGQGTRLTVV.

The chain joins TRBV2 to TRBJ1-1, with D hard to call. In germline, CDR1 is SNHLY, CDR2 FYNNEI. The CDR3 runs 14 residues. Deletions cut 6 bases from V and 0 bases from J, with 11 bases between. The CDR3 here is CASSPGLLNTEAFF. CDR3 nucleotides: TGTGCCAGCAGCCCAGGACTATTGAACACTGAAGCTTTCTTT.

CDR3 loop: CASSTWGKGSYEQYF. For the CDR3, the DNA is TGTGCCAGCAGCACATGGGGAAAGGGGTCCTACGAGCAGTACTTC. The chain has TRBV11-2 and TRBJ2-7; D perhaps matches TRBD1 (5 bases). V was pared by 5 bases and J by 1 base, with 15 bases between. The CDR3 length is 15 residues. Germline V gene lookup returns CDR1 SGHAT and CDR2 FQNNGV.

The V call is TRBV18, the J call TRBJ1-1; D is unclear. Germline CDR1 is KGHSH and CDR2 is LQKENI. V was shortened by 3 bases and J by 4 bases, with 9 bases between the two germline ends. The CDR3 has 13 amino acids. The CDR3: CASSPFPVTEAFF. CDR3 sequence (DNA): TGTGCCAGCTCACCCTTTCCCGTCACTGAAGCTTTCTTT.